These 27 T cell receptor beta chains came from one sample sequenced in a study of blood T cell repertoires in COVID-19. The protocol was immunoSEQ multiplex PCR, while the TCRdb copy is restricted to in-frame clones and leaves out a portion. The sample holds approximately 210,000 clones, roughly 90% seen once. The sample consisted of PBMCs or T cells enriched from blood (not recorded which). The receptors derive from a woman under 30 who had recovered from COVID-19.

V and J are TRBV7-9 and TRBJ1-4; TRBD1 agrees at 9 bases. CDR1 and CDR2 (germline): SEHNR, FQNEAQ (reference sequence). The trim removed 5 bases at V and 8 bases at J, leaving 9 bases unmatched. This CDR3 has 15 amino acids. This chain's CDR3 is CASSPPGQGGEKLFF. The CDR3 DNA is TGTGCCAGCAGCCCGCCGGGACAGGGTGGAGAAAAACTGTTTTTT.

The chain recombines TRBV18 with TRBJ2-1, with 10 bases matching TRBD1. Looked up from germline, CDR1 is KGHSH and CDR2 is LQKENI. With 3 bases clipped from V and 7 bases from J, the junction kept 6 bases outside the gene matches. The CDR3 extends over 15 amino acids. The CDR3 DNA is TGTGCCAGCTCACCTCGGGACAGGGGATGGAATGAGCAGTTCTTC. It encodes CASSPRDRGWNEQFF. The whole variable domain, filled in from reference TRBV18 and TRBJ2-1, reads NAGVMQNPRHLVRRRGQEARLRCSPMKGHSHVYWYRQLPEEGLKFMVYLQKENIIDESGMPKERFSAEFPKEGPSILRIQQVVRGDSAAYFCASSPRDRGWNEQFFGPGTRLTVL.

The V gene is TRBV4-1, the J gene TRBJ2-7, with 15 bases that match TRBD2. Per the germline V gene, CDR1 is MGHRA and CDR2 is YSYEKL. The CDR3 has 18 amino acids. V trimming: 1 base; J trimming: 2 bases; junction bases outside the gene matches: 6. CDR3 amino acids: CASSQVSGTSGGTYEQYF. The CDR3 DNA sequence: TGCGCCAGCAGCCAAGTCTCGGGGACTAGCGGGGGGACCTACGAGCAGTACTTC.

For the CDR3, the DNA is TGTGCCATCAGTGAGTCCAGACAGTCTAATTCACCCCTCCACTTT. As protein: CAISESRQSNSPLHF. The chain recombines TRBV10-3 with TRBJ1-6, with TRBD1 as a possible D gene (5 bases). There are 15 residues in the CDR3. Trimming took 0 bases from V and 6 from J, leaving 9 bases between them. Germline CDR1 is ENHRY and CDR2 is SYGVKD.

This chain connects TRBV6-2 or TRBV6-3 to TRBJ2-7, with TRBD2 matching 11 bases. Per germline, CDR1 MNHEY and CDR2 SVGEGT. CDR3 size: 16 residues. V lost 4 bases to trimming and J lost 5 bases; unmatched junction nucleotides: 10. In DNA form, the CDR3 reads TGTGCCAGCAGTTCCGATCTAGCGGGGGGCTTAGACGAGCAGTACTTC. Amino acids: CASSSDLAGGLDEQYF.

This clone was seen only once. This chain connects TRBV5-1 to TRBJ2-1, with TRBD1 matching over 11 bases. Germline V CDR1 and CDR2: SGHRS, YFSETQ. The length of the CDR3 is 14 residues. The trim removed 5 bases at V and 6 bases at J, leaving 4 bases unmatched. The CDR3 DNA reads as TGCGCCAGCAGGGGACAGGGGGATGCCAATGAGCAGTTCTTC. It translates to CASRGQGDANEQFF.

The V and J genes are TRBV12-3 or TRBV12-4 and TRBJ1-1; 12 bases map to TRBD1. J gave up 4 bases and V 6 bases, and 0 bases lay outside the gene matches. CDR3 length: 13 residues. The DNA for the CDR3 is TGTGCCAGCAGGGGACAGGGGGCCACTGAAGCTTTCTTT. The encoded protein is CASRGQGATEAFF.

The chain uses TRBV5-1 and TRBJ2-7; 7 positions match TRBD1. Germline V gene lookup returns CDR1 SGHRS and CDR2 YFSETQ. The CDR3 runs to 17 residues. J was trimmed by 4 bases and V by 4 bases; bases with no gene match: 17. The CDR3 reads CASSPTLTRQGKYEQYF. The DNA of the CDR3 is TGCGCCAGCAGCCCCACCCTGACTCGACAGGGTAAATACGAGCAGTACTTC.

The V call is TRBV30, the J call TRBJ2-5, with 12 bases matching TRBD2. V was pared by 0 bases and J by 4 bases, with 9 bases of the junction left unmatched. This CDR3 is 17 amino acids long. The germline CDR1 and CDR2 sequences are GTSNPN and SVGIG (reference sequence). CDR3 residues: CAWSVASTSGGIETQYF. CDR3 sequence (DNA): TGTGCCTGGAGTGTCGCCTCTACTAGCGGGGGGATAGAGACCCAGTACTTC.

The rearrangement joins TRBV7-2 to TRBJ1-5, with TRBD1 identical over 10 bases. J gave up 7 bases and V 3 bases, and 6 bases lay outside the gene matches. The CDR3 sequence is 15 residues long. Germline-derived CDR1 and CDR2 are SGHTA and FQGNSA. CDR3 nucleotide sequence: TGTGCCAGCAGCTTGACAGGGGGCGCGGGACAGCCCCAGCATTTT. It encodes CASSLTGGAGQPQHF.

V usage is TRBV6-2 or TRBV6-3 and J usage is TRBJ2-4; 9 positions match TRBD1. CDR3 size: 15 residues. CDR1 is MNHEY, CDR2 SVGEGT, per germline. J was trimmed by 4 bases and V by 6 bases; bases with no gene match: 7. CDR3: CASSPMGQGKNIQYF. CDR3 sequence (DNA): TGTGCCAGCAGCCCAATGGGACAGGGAAAAAACATTCAGTACTTC.

This clone came up a few times. The chain links TRBV5-6 to TRBJ1-5, with D unclear. Trimming took 0 bases from V and 6 from J, leaving 16 bases between them. There are 16 residues in the CDR3. CDR1 and CDR2 (germline): SGHDT, YYEEEE. CDR3 DNA sequence: TGTGCCAGCAGCTTGGGAGCCGGACTAACTAGTCAGCCCCAGCATTTT. Protein: CASSLGAGLTSQPQHF.

V and J are TRBV19 and TRBJ1-1; D is undetermined. The V end lost 2 bases, the J end lost 10 bases, and 20 bases lay between the germline ends. The CDR3 contains 15 residues. CDR1 is LNHDA, CDR2 SQIVND, per germline (reference sequence). The CDR3 here is CASSILDPSPAGAFF. The CDR3 DNA follows: TGTGCCAGTAGTATACTGGATCCCTCCCCTGCGGGAGCTTTCTTT.

The genes are TRBV5-1 and TRBJ1-1; perhaps TRBD1 as D (5 bases). The CDR3 consists of 14 residues. Trimming took off 6 bases at V and 3 bases at J, with 15 bases between the two ends. Germline lookup yields CDR1 SGHRS and CDR2 YFSETQ. The chain's CDR3 is CASTSQGLDTEAFF. The CDR3 nucleotides are TGCGCCAGCACCTCCCAGGGTTTGGACACTGAAGCTTTCTTT.

The chain has TRBV5-1 and TRBJ2-7, with a possible D match to TRBD1 (6 bases). CDR1 is SGHRS, CDR2 YFSETQ, per germline. This CDR3 is built from 14 residues. V was clipped by 3 bases and J by 3 bases, with 13 bases between them. The CDR3 protein is CASSSYLTGYEQYF. In nucleotides, the CDR3 is TGCGCCAGCAGCTCGTACCTGACAGGCTACGAGCAGTACTTC.

The chain has TRBV9 and TRBJ1-3; D gene ambiguous. In germline, CDR1 is SGDLS, CDR2 YYNGEE. The V end lost 3 bases, the J end lost 4 bases, and 14 bases lay between the germline ends. This CDR3 spans 15 amino acids. CDR3 protein: CASSGEGVAGNTIYF. As DNA, the CDR3 is TGTGCCAGCAGCGGAGAAGGAGTTGCGGGAAACACCATATATTTT.

This clone appeared a single time. V and J are TRBV5-4 and TRBJ2-1; 15 bases fit TRBD2. In germline, CDR1 is SGHNT, CDR2 YYREEE (reference sequence). J lost 1 base, V lost 3 bases, and 2 bases had no gene match. The CDR3 runs to 17 residues. The CDR3 reads CASSSGLAGGSYNEQFF. The CDR3 DNA sequence: TGTGCCAGCAGCTCTGGACTAGCGGGGGGGTCCTACAATGAGCAGTTCTTC.

The V call is TRBV10-3, the J call TRBJ2-1, with unresolved D. V was trimmed by 2 bases and J by 6 bases, leaving 14 bases between them. Germline CDR1 reads ENHRY; CDR2 reads SYGVKD. The CDR3 runs 15 residues. CDR3 residues: CAISEAATTGNEQFF. CDR3 nucleotides: TGTGCCATCAGTGAGGCAGCTACCACGGGCAATGAGCAGTTCTTC.

The chain has TRBV28 and TRBJ1-2; maybe TRBD1 (5 bases). Trimming took off 8 bases at V and 2 bases at J, with 18 bases between the two ends. The CDR3 consists of 15 residues. Per germline, CDR1 MDHEN and CDR2 SYDVKM. In DNA form, the CDR3 reads TGTGCCAGCTCTACCCCCCAGGGTGTGAACTATGGCTACACCTTC. Translation gives CASSTPQGVNYGYTF.

The chain uses TRBV7-8 and TRBJ2-3, with 7 bases matching TRBD2. Per germline, CDR1 SGHVS and CDR2 FQNEAQ. This CDR3 is built from 17 residues. Germline trimming cut 5 bases from V and 4 bases from J; bases unmatched to any gene: 15. CDR3 DNA: TGTGCCAGCAGCCCCTCTCGCGGGGGAAGCACCGCAGATACGCAGTATTTT. Encoded protein: CASSPSRGGSTADTQYF.

The V gene is TRBV3-1 (or the pseudogene TRBV3-2), the J gene TRBJ2-7, with D maybe TRBD2 (6 bases). The CDR3 spans 12 residues. Trimming took 3 bases from V and 13 from J, leaving 16 bases between them. Germline V gene data show CDR1 as LGHDT and CDR2 as YNNKEL (reference sequence). This CDR3 reads CASSQSSAGLYF. DNA of the CDR3: TGTGCCAGCAGCCAGTCAAGCGCGGGGCTCTACTTC.

J is TRBJ2-3 and V is TRBV28; D may be TRBD2 (7 bases). There are 16 residues in the CDR3. Germline lookup yields CDR1 MDHEN and CDR2 SYDVKM. Trimming left V 1 base short and J 0 bases short, with 11 bases between. CDR3 residues: CASSLSGGASTDTQYF. The DNA of the CDR3 is TGTGCCAGCAGTTTATCTGGGGGGGCCAGCACAGATACGCAGTATTTT.

The chain carries TRBV4-1 and TRBJ1-1; TRBD1 might be the D (6 bases). The CDR3 has 15 amino acids. Germline V gives CDR1 MGHRA, CDR2 YSYEKL. With 4 bases removed from V and 5 bases from J, the gap between germline ends came to 17 bases. CDR3: CASSPTGGGRTEAFF. Written as DNA, the CDR3 is TGCGCCAGCAGCCCCACCGGTGGGGGCCGAACTGAAGCTTTCTTT.

V and J are TRBV29-1 and TRBJ1-1; D might be TRBD1 (5 bases). Per germline, CDR1 SQVTM and CDR2 ANQGSEA. This CDR3 is built from 11 residues. V lost 3 bases to trimming and J lost 5 bases, with 7 bases between them. CDR3 nucleotide sequence: TGCAGCGTTGACCGGGGGACTGAAGCTTTCTTT. The encoded protein is CSVDRGTEAFF.

The chain recombines TRBV30 with TRBJ2-4, with a possible D match to TRBD1 (6 bases). The V end lost 4 bases, the J end lost 9 bases, and 25 bases lay between the germline ends. This CDR3 region has 16 residues. In germline, CDR1 is GTSNPN, CDR2 SVGIG (reference sequence). This CDR3 is CAWTRPLMGARGIQYF. The CDR3 region has the DNA TGTGCCTGGACCCGTCCGCTGATGGGGGCCCGGGGCATTCAGTACTTC.

The V and J genes are TRBV5-1 and TRBJ2-4; D may be TRBD2 (6 bases). The germline CDR1 and CDR2 sequences are SGHRS and YFSETQ. The CDR3 extends over 14 amino acids. Between the trimmed V and J ends, which lost 4 bases and 4 bases, there was a span of 12 bases. The CDR3 reads CASSPGTPKNIQYF. The CDR3 coding sequence is TGCGCCAGCAGCCCCGGGACTCCAAAAAACATTCAGTACTTC. Full variable domain (rest looked up from reference TRBV5-1 and TRBJ2-4): KAGVTQTPRYLIKTRGQQVTLSCSPISGHRSVSWYQQTPGQGLQFLFEYFSETQRNKGNFPGRFSGRQFSNSRSEMNVSTLELGDSALYLCASSPGTPKNIQYFGAGTRLSVL.

The chain employs TRBV19 and TRBJ2-4; D possibly corresponds to TRBD2 (6 bases). This CDR3 comprises 15 residues. V was trimmed by 5 bases and J by 8 bases, leaving 19 bases between them. Germline V gene data show CDR1 as LNHDA and CDR2 as SQIVND (reference sequence). The CDR3 region has the DNA TGTGCCAGTAGTCTCATGGGGGAGGTGGTGGACATTCAGTACTTC. Translation: CASSLMGEVVDIQYF.